The rows below give T cell receptor beta chains drawn from one sample of a study of blood T cells in healthy people across ages. A single record per CDR3 protein comes from TCRdb applying MiXCR to the 5' RACE reads. This table has just over 1 million distinct CDR3 sequences, 45% appearing once. Sequencing was carried out using blood. The receptors were gathered from a woman in her fifties or sixties in good health. The CDR3 runs from the conserved cysteine through the conserved F or W. D genes are given only for firm matches. Only part of the rows carry a size: once, few, many, or a class if the clone is expanded.

v_gene	len	d_gene	abundance	j_gene	CDR3aa	CDR3nt
TRBV3-1	15	TRBD2	few	TRBJ2-1	CASSQSTSGKGEQFF	TGTGCCAGCAGCCAATCCACTAGCGGGAAGGGTGAGCAGTTCTTC
TRBV7-9	16	-	-	TRBJ2-1	CASSLVRDRSYNEQFF	TGTGCCAGCAGCTTAGTTCGGGACCGCTCCTACAATGAGCAGTTCTTC
TRBV3-1	14	-	few	TRBJ2-5	CASSKWRVQETQYF	TGTGCCAGCAGCAAGTGGAGGGTCCAAGAGACCCAGTACTTC
TRBV5-6	15	-	-	TRBJ1-5	CASSPGGGANQPQHF	TGTGCCAGCAGCCCCGGGGGGGGCGCTAATCAGCCCCAGCATTTT
TRBV28	16	TRBD1	few	TRBJ1-6	CASSPQRGQAYSPLHF	TGTGCCAGCAGTCCCCAGCGCGGACAGGCGTACTCACCCCTCCACTTT
TRBV2	15	-	few	TRBJ2-2	CASSGISRGTGELFF	TGTGCCAGCAGTGGGATTAGTCGGGGCACCGGGGAGCTGTTTTTT
TRBV2	13	-	-	TRBJ2-7	CASSEGLDYEQYF	TGTGCCAGCAGTGAAGGACTCGACTACGAGCAGTACTTC
TRBV27	14	-	-	TRBJ2-5	CASSLAGRAETQYF	TGTGCCAGCAGTTTAGCGGGAAGGGCCGAGACCCAGTACTTC
TRBV4-2	15	TRBD2	few	TRBJ2-3	CASSVAGGATDTQYF	TGTGCCAGTTCGGTAGCGGGAGGGGCCACAGATACGCAGTATTTT
TRBV29-1	12	-	-	TRBJ1-2	CSVEGREDGYTF	TGCAGCGTTGAAGGCAGGGAGGACGGCTACACCTTC
TRBV10-3	16	TRBD1	-	TRBJ1-2	CAIRGGQGRTSYGYTF	TGTGCCATCAGAGGGGGACAGGGGAGAACAAGCTATGGCTACACCTTC
TRBV7-6	12	-	-	TRBJ1-2	CASSSTDRVYTF	TGTGCCAGCAGCTCGACAGATAGGGTCTACACCTTC
TRBV6-2/TRBV6-3	14	-	-	TRBJ2-1	CASSYGGSRDEQFF	TGTGCCAGCAGTTACGGTGGGAGCAGGGATGAGCAGTTCTTC
TRBV11-2	15	-	-	TRBJ2-1	CASSLDGGTRGEQFF	TGTGCCAGCAGCTTAGATGGGGGCACTAGGGGTGAGCAGTTCTTC
TRBV29-1	14	TRBD1	-	TRBJ2-1	CSVGRTGRNNEQFF	TGCAGCGTTGGGCGGACAGGGAGGAACAATGAGCAGTTCTTC
TRBV25-1	16	TRBD1	few	TRBJ2-6	CASSLDRGAGANVLTF	TGTGCCAGCAGTCTGGACAGGGGAGCTGGGGCCAACGTCCTGACTTTC
TRBV11-2	17	-	-	TRBJ2-4	CASSYSGLGLAKNIQYF	TGTGCCAGCAGTTACTCAGGGCTTGGGCTAGCCAAAAACATTCAGTACTTC
TRBV20-1	15	TRBD1	-	TRBJ2-7	CSARGLGTGTYEQYF	TGCAGTGCTAGGGGGTTAGGGACAGGGACCTACGAGCAGTACTTC
TRBV7-9	13	TRBD1	-	TRBJ1-2	CASSREAGGGYTF	TGTGCCAGCAGCCGCGAGGCAGGGGGAGGCTACACCTTC
TRBV5-5	16	-	-	TRBJ2-5	CASSFGYGGSQETQYF	TGTGCCAGCAGCTTCGGCTACGGGGGCAGTCAAGAGACCCAGTACTTC
TRBV20-1	12	-	-	TRBJ1-1	CSTRRGGTEAFF	TGCAGTACTAGAAGGGGCGGCACTGAAGCTTTCTTT
TRBV24-1	14	TRBD2	-	TRBJ2-5	CATSDAGGVETQYF	TGTGCCACCAGTGATGCGGGGGGCGTAGAGACCCAGTACTTC